This T cell receptor (beta chain) originates from a study of T cells in Graves' hyperthyroidism and ophthalmopathy. With 5 bases removed from V and 0 bases from J, the gap between germline ends came to 9 bases. Germline CDR1 reads MRHNA; CDR2 reads SNTAGT. This CDR3 contains 14 residues. A remark on this clonotype: As yet, its antigen is unknown.

General observations from the study: Among clonotypes expanded in thyroid above 0.001, most were also found in blood.

Disease duration was under 3 months in the ophthalmopathy patients, who also had a Clinical Activity Score of at least 3 and a NOSPECS grade of at least 4. Using RNA transcripts as the source, TCR beta CDR3 regions were amplified. A first-round RT-PCR of the TCR CDR3 used the HTBI primer set. TCRdb processed the multiplex PCR reads anew with MiXCR; each CDR3 protein has one entry. The sample contains nearly 600,000 distinct CDR3 sequences, around 14% of which appear only once. Sequenced input: blood. The sequence derives from a young woman with Graves' ophthalmopathy. V is TRBV6-4 and J is TRBJ2-3; unclear D gene. For the CDR3, the DNA is TGTGCCAGCAGTAAGGGCAAAAGCACAGATACGCAGTATTTT. Protein product: CASSKGKSTDTQYF.